These T cell receptor beta chains were read from a single sample in a study of blood T cell repertoires in COVID-19. The protocol was immunoSEQ multiplex PCR, while the TCRdb copy is restricted to in-frame clones and leaves out a portion. Of more than 250,000 clones listed, 86% are singletons. The sequencing sample was made of peripheral blood. The receptors come from a woman aged 50 to 65 with acute or convalescent COVID-19. Both conserved end residues are part of each CDR3. The D gene is left open where the match is weak. Size tells how often a clone was seen (once, few, many) or the class of an expanded clone, and some rows leave it out.

. . TRBJ2-7 TRBV18 CASSPRIASYEQYF TGTGCCAGCTCACCCCGAATAGCGTCCTACGAGCAGTACTTC
. . TRBJ1-5 TRBV28 CATSRFKPQHF TGTGCCACCTCGAGGTTTAAGCCCCAGCATTTT
. . TRBJ2-3 TRBV18 CASSPVASTDTQYF TGTGCCAGCTCACCCGTGGCTAGCACAGATACGCAGTATTTT
. . TRBJ1-5 TRBV3-1/TRBV3-2 CASSQLTGSQPQHF TGTGCCAGCAGCCAACTGACAGGATCCCAGCCCCAGCATTTT
TRBD2 . TRBJ2-5 TRBV7-2 CASSSSGRVETQYF TGTGCCAGCAGTTCTAGCGGGAGAGTGGAGACCCAGTACTTC
TRBD2 once TRBJ2-3 TRBV9 CASSVGASGGSETQYF TGTGCCAGCAGCGTAGGGGCTAGCGGGGGCTCCGAGACGCAGTATTTT
. . TRBJ2-3 TRBV19 CASSISTDTQYF TGTGCCAGTAGTATCTCCACAGATACGCAGTATTTT
. . TRBJ1-3 TRBV5-1 CASRIGLLAGNTIYF TGCGCCAGCAGAATCGGGCTACTAGCGGGAAACACCATATATTTT
. . TRBJ1-5 TRBV7-9 CASSQASNQPQHF TGTGCCAGCAGCCAGGCGAGCAATCAGCCCCAGCATTTT
. . TRBJ2-7 TRBV19 CASTLRGSYEQYF TGTGCCAGTACCCTAAGGGGATCCTACGAGCAGTACTTC
. . TRBJ2-5 TRBV14 CASSQDSVRETQYF TGTGCCAGCAGCCAAGATAGTGTCCGAGAGACCCAGTACTTC
. few TRBJ1-5 TRBV2 CASNREGEQPQHF TGTGCCAGCAACAGGGAAGGTGAACAGCCCCAGCATTTT
TRBD1 . TRBJ2-7 TRBV6-2/TRBV6-3 CASSPGTGGGTYEQYF TGTGCCAGCAGCCCCGGGACAGGGGGAGGGACCTACGAGCAGTACTTC
TRBD1 once TRBJ1-1 TRBV3-1/TRBV3-2 CASSLFTLEIQGAFGSTEAFF TGTGCCAGCAGCCTATTCACATTAGAGATACAGGGGGCGTTTGGGAGCACTGAAGCTTTCTTT
. . TRBJ1-3 TRBV10-3 CAISERRDTGSGNTIYF TGTGCCATCAGTGAGCGGCGTGACACTGGCTCTGGAAACACCATATATTTT
TRBD1 . TRBJ1-4 TRBV5-1 CASSLGYRGNEKLFF TGCGCCAGCAGCCTGGGGTACAGGGGAAATGAAAAACTGTTTTTT